This TCR beta chain was captured in a study of blood T cell repertoires in COVID-19. The CDR3 has 17 amino acids. J lost 5 bases, V lost 6 bases, and 16 bases had no gene match. CDR1 and CDR2 (germline): MDHEN, SYDVKM. TCRdb's table, derived via immunoSEQ multiplex PCR, lists solely in-frame clones and lacks some. This sample has 200,000 to 250,000 clones, with 88% found just once. This chain uses TRBV28 with TRBJ2-1, with 7 nucleotides matching TRBD2. Material: peripheral blood. The clonotype originates from a woman aged 60-75 years with acute or convalescent COVID-19. Here the CDR3 reads CASRPTHGAGENNEQFF. CDR3 sequence (DNA): TGTGCCAGCAGACCCACCCACGGGGCGGGAGAGAACAATGAGCAGTTCTTC.